The sample holds a few counts of the clone carrying this T cell receptor beta chain. This specimen belongs to a study of beta chain features in type 1 diabetes. Trimming shortened V by 6 bases and J by 2 bases, and 20 bases separated the two germline ends. Germline CDR1 is LGHNA and CDR2 is YSLEER. The CDR3 consists of 18 residues. The isolated RNA, all of it, was reverse transcribed, so expressed TCRB transcripts were what got sequenced. TCRdb's copy holds only in-frame clones and misses some; the assay was immunoSEQ multiplex PCR. Here the sample spans 130,000 to 150,000 clones, 6% to 7.5% being singletons. Via the markers CD45RO/CCR7/CD25/CD127/CD95/CD27, stem cell-like memory, regulatory, central memory and naive CD4+ cells were sorted.

Sequenced material: central memory CD4+ T cells from blood. This chain links TRBV4-3 with TRBJ2-6; TRBD1 might be the D (5 bases). The origin of this receptor is a young woman in good health. The CDR3 loop is CASRRAREGLTGANVLTF. CDR3 in DNA: TGCGCCAGCAGACGAGCCAGGGAAGGCTTGACTGGGGCCAACGTCCTGACTTTC.